There are a few counts of the clone carrying this T cell receptor beta chain. Its antigen is not identified. Researchers made TCR cDNA using 5'RACE template switching, and this step added a universal primer site and UMIs. TCRdb reprocessed the 5' RACE reads with MiXCR, giving one entry per CDR3 protein. The sample contains 450,000 to 550,000 distinct CDR3 sequences, roughly a fifth of which appear only once. The data originate from a study of T cells after yellow fever vaccination. V lost 2 bases and J lost 1, with 10 bases in between. CDR3 size: 15 residues. CDR1 and CDR2 (germline): MNHEY, SVGAGI. Study-level points and caveats: After the booster, 95% to 98% of CD4 and about nine tenths of CD8 primary-response clones were re-detected. Overall, a small share of clonotypes was seen in both CD4 and CD8 compartments. The secondary response was weaker, and its peak arrived faster, on day 5 versus 15.

The specimen comprised PBMCs, sampled 15 days after the yellow fever booster vaccination. The source of this sequence is a young man who received the YFV17D yellow fever vaccine. The chain is built from TRBV6-5 and TRBJ2-3, with a weak D call TRBD1 (6 bases). The CDR3 is CASSYDRTRTDTQYF. Here the CDR3 DNA reads TGTGCCAGCAGTTACGACAGGACCCGCACAGATACGCAGTATTTT.